Listed below are T cell receptor beta chains from one sample, sequenced in a study of Ad26.COV2.S vaccination and SARS-CoV-2 variants. Sequenced by immunoSEQ multiplex PCR; TCRdb stores in-frame clones only, minus some. The sample holds more than 300,000 clones, roughly 84% seen once. The starting material was peripheral blood, obtained in a trial of Ad26.COV2.S vaccine versus placebo. Receptor source: a person aged 18-65 years who received the Ad26.COV2.S COVID-19 vaccine or a placebo. Both conserved end residues are trimmed from each CDR3. Each record gives: J gene, clone size, V gene, CDR3 protein. Size values are once, few and many counts, or a class for expanded clones, and some rows have none.

J gene: TRBJ1-5
clone size: -
V gene: TRBV6-1
CDR3 protein: ASSEWATYSNQPQH

J gene: TRBJ2-3
clone size: -
V gene: TRBV5-1
CDR3 protein: ASSVQATDTQY

J gene: TRBJ2-7
clone size: -
V gene: TRBV7-2
CDR3 protein: ASSKGRTYEQY

J gene: TRBJ2-5
clone size: -
V gene: TRBV3-1/TRBV3-2
CDR3 protein: ASSRLAGAEGETQY

J gene: TRBJ1-2
clone size: once
V gene: TRBV19
CDR3 protein: ASRALTGGLDYGYT

J gene: TRBJ1-1
clone size: -
V gene: TRBV9
CDR3 protein: ASSVDWQSLGTEAF

J gene: TRBJ1-2
clone size: -
V gene: TRBV5-6
CDR3 protein: ASSSDRGSYT

J gene: TRBJ2-7
clone size: -
V gene: TRBV11-1
CDR3 protein: ASSLGTGQGYEQY

J gene: TRBJ1-1
clone size: -
V gene: TRBV30
CDR3 protein: AWSRWEVGGF

J gene: TRBJ2-5
clone size: -
V gene: TRBV9
CDR3 protein: ASSVRAGRMETQY

J gene: TRBJ1-2
clone size: -
V gene: TRBV27
CDR3 protein: ASSLYGEGGYGYT

J gene: TRBJ1-2
clone size: -
V gene: TRBV11-2
CDR3 protein: ASSLDVSLNIYYGYT

J gene: TRBJ2-1
clone size: -
V gene: TRBV25-1
CDR3 protein: ASSPSGGNSYNEQF

J gene: TRBJ1-2
clone size: once
V gene: TRBV10-3
CDR3 protein: AISEGDRGGDGYT

J gene: TRBJ2-7
clone size: -
V gene: TRBV6-5
CDR3 protein: ASSYGGARRQYEQY

J gene: TRBJ2-2
clone size: -
V gene: TRBV11-3
CDR3 protein: ASSLGRNTGELF

J gene: TRBJ1-5
clone size: -
V gene: TRBV7-6
CDR3 protein: ASSLRGGQPQH

J gene: TRBJ1-2
clone size: once
V gene: TRBV12-3/TRBV12-4
CDR3 protein: ASRTASIYGYT

J gene: TRBJ1-5
clone size: -
V gene: TRBV5-1
CDR3 protein: ASSPDTADQPQH

J gene: TRBJ1-1
clone size: -
V gene: TRBV3-1/TRBV3-2
CDR3 protein: ASSRQGMNTEAF

J gene: TRBJ2-1
clone size: few
V gene: TRBV4-1
CDR3 protein: ASSQGVNNYNEQF

J gene: TRBJ2-7
clone size: once
V gene: TRBV20-1
CDR3 protein: SARAGHEQY

J gene: TRBJ1-1
clone size: -
V gene: TRBV5-1
CDR3 protein: ASSPGGALGTEAF

J gene: TRBJ1-1
clone size: -
V gene: TRBV19
CDR3 protein: ASSIAPGNTEAF

J gene: TRBJ2-1
clone size: once
V gene: TRBV2
CDR3 protein: ASSESTGGGPRGQF

J gene: TRBJ2-7
clone size: -
V gene: TRBV6-4
CDR3 protein: ASSDPVGQGGYEQY

J gene: TRBJ1-1
clone size: once
V gene: TRBV7-2
CDR3 protein: ASSSRSVTEAF

J gene: TRBJ1-1
clone size: -
V gene: TRBV18
CDR3 protein: ASSPRNGGEAF